This T cell receptor beta chain is drawn from a study of T cell responses to AZD1222 COVID-19 vaccine. Repertoires were generated with immunoSEQ multiplex PCR, while TCRdb's copy carries only in-frame clones and drops some. The table shows approximately 73,000 clones, with roughly 85% occurring only once. The CDR3 covers 13 residues. Trimming took 5 bases from V and 5 from J, leaving 12 bases between them. Germline CDR1 reads SGHNT; CDR2 reads YENEEA. Source: peripheral blood, taken on day 0 of AZD1222 vaccination. The rearrangement links TRBV11-3 to TRBJ2-5; D ambiguous. This TCR derives from an adult in good health. DNA of the CDR3: TGTGCCAGCAGCGGGTTCCTCGGGGAGACCCAGTACTTC. Encoded protein: CASSGFLGETQYF.